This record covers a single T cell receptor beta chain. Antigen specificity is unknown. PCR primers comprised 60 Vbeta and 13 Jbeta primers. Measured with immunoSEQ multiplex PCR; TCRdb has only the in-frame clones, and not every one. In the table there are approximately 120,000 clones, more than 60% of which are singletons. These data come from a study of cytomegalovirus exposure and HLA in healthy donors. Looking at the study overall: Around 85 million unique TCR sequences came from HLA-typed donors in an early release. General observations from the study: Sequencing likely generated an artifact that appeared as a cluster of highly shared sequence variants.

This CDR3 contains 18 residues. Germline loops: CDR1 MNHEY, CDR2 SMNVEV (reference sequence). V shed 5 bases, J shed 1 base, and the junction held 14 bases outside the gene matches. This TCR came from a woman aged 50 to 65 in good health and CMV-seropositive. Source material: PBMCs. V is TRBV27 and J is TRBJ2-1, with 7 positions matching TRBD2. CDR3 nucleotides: TGTGCCAGCAGTCCTCCCCTGATAGGCGGGGGTTCCTACAATGAGCAGTTCTTC. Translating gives CASSPPLIGGGSYNEQFF.